The rows below give T cell receptor beta chains drawn from one sample of a study of blood T cell repertoires in COVID-19. The repertoire was sequenced with immunoSEQ multiplex PCR; TCRdb's copy has only in-frame clones and lacks some. The sample yields approximately 180,000 clones, 75% to 85% seen once. Specimen: PBMCs or T cells enriched from blood (not recorded which). Source of these receptors: a woman between 50 and 59 years old with acute COVID-19. Each CDR3 is given with its conserved first and last residue. A D gene is named only where the DNA matches it firmly. Some rows have no size entry. The others give once, few or many, or a class for an expanded clone.

J | D | size | V | DNA | CDR3
TRBJ2-3 | - | - | TRBV28 | TGTGCCAGCAGCGATACTTCTAGCACAGATACGCAGTATTTT | CASSDTSSTDTQYF
TRBJ1-2 | - | - | TRBV5-3 | TGTGCCAGAAGCCCATGGGGTCGGGGTCTGGGTGGCTACACCTTC | CARSPWGRGLGGYTF
TRBJ1-3 | - | few | TRBV9 | TGTGCCAGCACCCAAGACGGGTACTCTGGAAACACCATATATTTT | CASTQDGYSGNTIYF
TRBJ1-1 | - | - | TRBV10-1 | TGCGCCATCCAGGGCCGTGAAGCTTTCTTT | CAIQGREAFF
TRBJ1-2 | - | - | TRBV19 | TGTGCCAGTAGTACCCAGGGAGGCGGCTACACCTTC | CASSTQGGGYTF
TRBJ1-3 | - | - | TRBV5-1 | TGCGCCAGCAGAACCGACAGGAACTCTGGAAACACCATATATTTT | CASRTDRNSGNTIYF
TRBJ1-1 | - | - | TRBV11-2 | TGTGCCAGCAGCTTAGGCAGGGATCGGACTGAAGCTTTCTTT | CASSLGRDRTEAFF
TRBJ2-3 | TRBD2 | - | TRBV6-1 | TGTGCCAGCAGTGGCTCGGTAGCGGGGGGCCCAGGGCAAAGCACAGATACGCAGTATTTT | CASSGSVAGGPGQSTDTQYF
TRBJ1-2 | TRBD1 | - | TRBV10-2 | TGCGCCAGCAGTGCTGGACAGGGCGATGGCTACACCTTC | CASSAGQGDGYTF
TRBJ2-5 | - | - | TRBV27 | TGTGCCAGCAGCCGACTGGAGGAAAGAGGGACCCAGTACTTC | CASSRLEERGTQYF
TRBJ1-2 | TRBD1 | - | TRBV27 | TGTGCCAGCAGTTTATCGACAGGGTCGGTCAAAGGCTACACCTTC | CASSLSTGSVKGYTF
TRBJ1-6 | TRBD1 | - | TRBV7-2 | TGTGCCAGCTCCGAGAGGGGTTCTCGACAGGGTAATTCACCCCTCCACTTT | CASSERGSRQGNSPLHF
TRBJ1-2 | TRBD1 | - | TRBV5-6 | TGTGCCAGCAGCGCCCCGGACAGGCCTAACTATGGCTACACCTTC | CASSAPDRPNYGYTF
TRBJ1-5 | - | few | TRBV4-1 | TGCGCCAGCAGCCACGGGGTGAATCAGCCCCAGCATTTT | CASSHGVNQPQHF
TRBJ1-1 | - | - | TRBV19 | TGTGCCAGTAGCCCCCCGGGACAAAACACTGAAGCTTTCTTT | CASSPPGQNTEAFF